This is a list of T cell receptor beta chains from one sample in a study of blood T cell repertoires in COVID-19. Only in-frame clones appear in the TCRdb table, and some are missing; sequencing was by immunoSEQ multiplex PCR. The top ten hold 14% of the sample, which has nearly 50,000 clones, roughly 88% seen once. Sequenced material: peripheral blood. These receptors were obtained from a human donor in a cohort sampled during active COVID-19. Both conserved end residues are part of each CDR3. A D gene is named only where the DNA matches it firmly. The size field is filled for only some rows; it gives once, few, many or a size class.

V gene: TRBV4-1; D gene: NA; J gene: TRBJ1-1; clone size: once; CDR3 protein: CASRGPLVNTEAFF; CDR3 DNA: TGCGCCAGCAGGGGGCCACTGGTGAACACTGAAGCTTTCTTT
V gene: TRBV6-7; D gene: TRBD1; J gene: TRBJ2-6; clone size: NA; CDR3 protein: CASSPHSGTGGSGANVLTF; CDR3 DNA: TGTGCCAGCAGCCCTCACTCCGGGACAGGGGGCTCTGGGGCCAACGTCCTGACTTTC
V gene: TRBV30; D gene: NA; J gene: TRBJ1-1; clone size: NA; CDR3 protein: CAWSDQVNTEAFF; CDR3 DNA: TGTGCCTGGAGTGATCAGGTGAACACTGAAGCTTTCTTT
V gene: TRBV5-6; D gene: NA; J gene: TRBJ2-1; clone size: NA; CDR3 protein: CASSTRSIGEQFF; CDR3 DNA: TGTGCCAGCAGCACTCGGAGCATTGGTGAGCAGTTCTTC
V gene: TRBV27; D gene: NA; J gene: TRBJ1-6; clone size: few; CDR3 protein: CASRGWAGASPLHF; CDR3 DNA: TGTGCCAGCAGAGGGTGGGCAGGGGCCTCACCCCTCCACTTT
V gene: TRBV11-2; D gene: TRBD2; J gene: TRBJ2-7; clone size: NA; CDR3 protein: CASSLTGTSLREQYF; CDR3 DNA: TGTGCCAGCAGCTTGACTGGGACTAGTCTGAGAGAGCAGTACTTC
V gene: TRBV18; D gene: NA; J gene: TRBJ1-5; clone size: NA; CDR3 protein: CASSEGQNNQPQHF; CDR3 DNA: TGTGCCAGCTCAGAGGGACAAAACAATCAGCCCCAGCATTTT
V gene: TRBV7-2; D gene: TRBD1; J gene: TRBJ2-1; clone size: NA; CDR3 protein: CASSPDRGYYNEQFF; CDR3 DNA: TGTGCCAGCAGCCCGGACAGGGGATACTACAATGAGCAGTTCTTC
V gene: TRBV21-1; D gene: NA; J gene: TRBJ1-5; clone size: NA; CDR3 protein: CASSTGRGRRNQPQHF; CDR3 DNA: TGTGCCAGCAGCACCGGCAGGGGGCGCCGCAATCAGCCCCAGCATTTT
V gene: TRBV5-6; D gene: TRBD1; J gene: TRBJ2-2; clone size: once; CDR3 protein: CASSLWAGQGAGELFF; CDR3 DNA: TGTGCCAGCAGCTTGTGGGCGGGACAGGGGGCCGGGGAGCTGTTTTTT
V gene: TRBV6-2/TRBV6-3; D gene: NA; J gene: TRBJ2-7; clone size: NA; CDR3 protein: CASSYPSTSSYEQYF; CDR3 DNA: TGTGCCAGCAGTTACCCTAGTACGTCCTCCTACGAGCAGTACTTC
V gene: TRBV28; D gene: NA; J gene: TRBJ2-7; clone size: NA; CDR3 protein: CASTPLGLHYEQYF; CDR3 DNA: TGTGCCAGCACTCCTCTGGGACTGCACTACGAGCAGTACTTC
V gene: TRBV5-8; D gene: TRBD2; J gene: TRBJ2-1; clone size: NA; CDR3 protein: CASSLRTSGYNEQFF; CDR3 DNA: TGTGCCAGCAGCTTGCGGACTAGCGGGTATAATGAGCAGTTCTTC
V gene: TRBV9; D gene: NA; J gene: TRBJ1-3; clone size: NA; CDR3 protein: CASSVGRSSGNTIYF; CDR3 DNA: TGTGCCAGCAGCGTAGGTAGGAGCTCTGGAAACACCATATATTTT
V gene: TRBV9; D gene: NA; J gene: TRBJ1-6; clone size: NA; CDR3 protein: CASSVAGGNAYNSPLHF; CDR3 DNA: TGTGCCAGCAGCGTAGCTGGAGGGAACGCCTATAATTCACCCCTCCACTTT
V gene: TRBV3-1/TRBV3-2; D gene: TRBD2; J gene: TRBJ2-7; clone size: NA; CDR3 protein: CASSQAAGVSYEQYF; CDR3 DNA: TGTGCCAGCAGCCAAGCAGCGGGGGTTTCCTACGAGCAGTACTTC
V gene: TRBV30; D gene: NA; J gene: TRBJ2-1; clone size: NA; CDR3 protein: CPIGDEQFF; CDR3 DNA: TGTCCCATAGGGGATGAGCAGTTCTTC
V gene: TRBV9; D gene: TRBD1; J gene: TRBJ2-7; clone size: NA; CDR3 protein: CASSPSDRGFLTEQYF; CDR3 DNA: TGTGCCAGCAGCCCGTCGGACAGGGGGTTCCTCACCGAGCAGTACTTC
V gene: TRBV30; D gene: NA; J gene: TRBJ1-2; clone size: NA; CDR3 protein: CSGPRYGYTF; CDR3 DNA: TGTTCAGGGCCCCGCTATGGCTACACCTTC
V gene: TRBV6-5; D gene: TRBD1; J gene: TRBJ1-4; clone size: NA; CDR3 protein: CASSSDREEKLFF; CDR3 DNA: TGTGCCAGCAGTTCGGACAGGGAAGAAAAACTGTTTTTT
V gene: TRBV28; D gene: NA; J gene: TRBJ1-5; clone size: NA; CDR3 protein: CASKSGLPNQPQHF; CDR3 DNA: TGTGCCAGCAAATCAGGGTTACCCAATCAGCCCCAGCATTTT
V gene: TRBV28; D gene: NA; J gene: TRBJ1-2; clone size: NA; CDR3 protein: CASKTGSGSYGYTF; CDR3 DNA: TGTGCCAGTAAGACGGGGAGCGGGAGCTATGGCTACACCTTC
V gene: TRBV9; D gene: NA; J gene: TRBJ1-2; clone size: NA; CDR3 protein: CASSAGVGGAYGYTF; CDR3 DNA: TGTGCCAGCAGCGCCGGGGTGGGGGGAGCTTACGGCTACACCTTC
V gene: TRBV14; D gene: NA; J gene: TRBJ2-1; clone size: NA; CDR3 protein: CASSQDWVRGNEQFF; CDR3 DNA: TGTGCCAGCAGCCAAGATTGGGTGAGAGGAAATGAGCAGTTCTTC
V gene: TRBV5-1; D gene: TRBD1; J gene: TRBJ1-5; clone size: NA; CDR3 protein: CASGSQGSNQPQHF; CDR3 DNA: TGCGCCAGCGGATCACAGGGGAGCAATCAGCCCCAGCATTTT
V gene: TRBV28; D gene: NA; J gene: TRBJ2-2; clone size: NA; CDR3 protein: CASSLGAGNPGELFF; CDR3 DNA: TGTGCCAGCAGTTTAGGAGCAGGGAACCCCGGGGAGCTGTTTTTT
V gene: TRBV30; D gene: NA; J gene: TRBJ1-2; clone size: few; CDR3 protein: CAWSPGNVYGYTF; CDR3 DNA: TGTGCCTGGAGTCCGGGGAACGTCTATGGCTACACCTTC
V gene: TRBV5-1; D gene: NA; J gene: TRBJ2-3; clone size: few; CDR3 protein: CASSLSAASTDTQYF; CDR3 DNA: TGCGCCAGCAGCTTGTCTGCGGCTAGCACAGATACGCAGTATTTT
V gene: TRBV5-1; D gene: TRBD2; J gene: TRBJ2-2; clone size: few; CDR3 protein: CASSPKRGGHRGAVF; CDR3 DNA: TGCGCCAGCAGCCCAAAGCGGGGGGGCCACCGGGGAGCTGTTTTT
V gene: TRBV11-3; D gene: NA; J gene: TRBJ2-1; clone size: NA; CDR3 protein: CASSADGSSYNEQFF; CDR3 DNA: TGTGCCAGCAGCGCGGACGGGAGCTCCTACAATGAGCAGTTCTTC
V gene: TRBV5-1; D gene: NA; J gene: TRBJ1-4; clone size: NA; CDR3 protein: CASSLTGQANEKLFF; CDR3 DNA: TGCGCCAGCAGCTTGACAGGGCAGGCTAATGAAAAACTGTTTTTT
V gene: TRBV10-3; D gene: TRBD1; J gene: TRBJ1-1; clone size: NA; CDR3 protein: CAIGDTGQGTMNTEAFF; CDR3 DNA: TGTGCCATTGGAGACACGGGACAGGGGACCATGAACACTGAAGCTTTCTTT
V gene: TRBV3-1/TRBV3-2; D gene: TRBD1; J gene: TRBJ2-6; clone size: NA; CDR3 protein: CASSQTGSPRSGANVLTF; CDR3 DNA: TGTGCCAGCAGCCAGACAGGGAGCCCCCGCTCTGGGGCCAACGTCCTGACTTTC
V gene: TRBV7-3; D gene: TRBD1; J gene: TRBJ2-7; clone size: NA; CDR3 protein: CASSLVAGGSYEQYF; CDR3 DNA: TGTGCCAGCAGCTTAGTGGCAGGGGGCTCCTACGAGCAGTACTTC
V gene: TRBV6-4; D gene: TRBD1; J gene: TRBJ2-2; clone size: NA; CDR3 protein: CASRWDSNTGELFF; CDR3 DNA: TGTGCCAGCAGATGGGACAGCAACACCGGGGAGCTGTTTTTT
V gene: TRBV7-2; D gene: NA; J gene: TRBJ2-7; clone size: NA; CDR3 protein: CASSLGSASYEQYF; CDR3 DNA: TGTGCCAGCAGCTTGGGTAGCGCCAGCTACGAGCAGTACTTC
V gene: TRBV5-6; D gene: TRBD1; J gene: TRBJ1-6; clone size: NA; CDR3 protein: CASSFRRQGGDSSPLHF; CDR3 DNA: TGTGCCAGCAGCTTCCGCCGACAGGGAGGAGATAGTTCACCCCTCCACTTT
V gene: TRBV19; D gene: TRBD1; J gene: TRBJ2-2; clone size: NA; CDR3 protein: CASSHPGQGSGELFF; CDR3 DNA: TGTGCCAGTAGTCATCCGGGACAGGGGTCCGGGGAGCTGTTTTTT
V gene: TRBV29-1; D gene: TRBD1; J gene: TRBJ2-7; clone size: once; CDR3 protein: CSVGGRGIYEQYF; CDR3 DNA: TGCAGCGTTGGTGGCAGGGGGATCTACGAGCAGTACTTC
V gene: TRBV18; D gene: NA; J gene: TRBJ1-5; clone size: NA; CDR3 protein: CASSPGGQQPQHF; CDR3 DNA: TGTGCCAGCTCACCGGGGGGGCAACAGCCCCAGCATTTT
V gene: TRBV7-9; D gene: NA; J gene: TRBJ1-5; clone size: NA; CDR3 protein: CASSLAGASQPQHF; CDR3 DNA: TGTGCCAGCAGCTTAGCAGGGGCTAGTCAGCCCCAGCATTTT
V gene: TRBV5-4; D gene: TRBD1; J gene: TRBJ2-1; clone size: NA; CDR3 protein: CASGDRGLEKRQFF; CDR3 DNA: TGTGCCAGCGGGGACAGGGGGCTAGAGAAAAGGCAGTTCTTC
V gene: TRBV6-1; D gene: TRBD1; J gene: TRBJ2-1; clone size: NA; CDR3 protein: CASSELGQGTVNEQFF; CDR3 DNA: TGTGCCAGCAGTGAATTGGGACAGGGGACGGTGAATGAGCAGTTCTTC
V gene: TRBV5-1; D gene: NA; J gene: TRBJ2-3; clone size: NA; CDR3 protein: CASTRTGGSTDTQYF; CDR3 DNA: TGCGCCAGCACCCGGACCGGCGGGAGCACAGATACGCAGTATTTT
V gene: TRBV4-3; D gene: NA; J gene: TRBJ2-7; clone size: NA; CDR3 protein: CASSQDYLTYEQYF; CDR3 DNA: TGCGCCAGCAGCCAAGACTACCTTACCTACGAGCAGTACTTC